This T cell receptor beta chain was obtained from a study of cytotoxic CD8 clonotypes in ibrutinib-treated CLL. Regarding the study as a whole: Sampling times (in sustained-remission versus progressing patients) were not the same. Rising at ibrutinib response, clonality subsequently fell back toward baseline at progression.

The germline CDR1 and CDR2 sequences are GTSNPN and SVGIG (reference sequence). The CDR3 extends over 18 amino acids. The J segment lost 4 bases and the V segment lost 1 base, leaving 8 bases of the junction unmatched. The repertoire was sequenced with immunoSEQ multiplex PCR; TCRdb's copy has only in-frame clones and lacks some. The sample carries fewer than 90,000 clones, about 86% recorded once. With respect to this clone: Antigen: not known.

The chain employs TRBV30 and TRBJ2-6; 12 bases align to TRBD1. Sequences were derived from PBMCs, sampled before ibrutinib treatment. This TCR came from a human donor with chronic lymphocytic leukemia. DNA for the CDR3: TGTGCCTGGAGTGGGTGGGGACAGGGGGCTTCCGGGGCCAACGTCCTGACTTTC. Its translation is CAWSGWGQGASGANVLTF.